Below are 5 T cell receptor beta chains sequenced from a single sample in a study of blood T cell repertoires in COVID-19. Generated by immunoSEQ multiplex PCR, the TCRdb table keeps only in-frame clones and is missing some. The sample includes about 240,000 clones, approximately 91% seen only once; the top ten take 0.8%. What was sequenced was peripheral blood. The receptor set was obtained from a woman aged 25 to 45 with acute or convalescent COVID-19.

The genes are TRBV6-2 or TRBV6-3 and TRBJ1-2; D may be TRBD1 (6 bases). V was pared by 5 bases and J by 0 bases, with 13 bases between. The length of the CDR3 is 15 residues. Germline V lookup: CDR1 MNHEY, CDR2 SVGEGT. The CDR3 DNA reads TGTGCCAGCAGTCTTGACAGGCCCACTAACTATGGCTACACCTTC. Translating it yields CASSLDRPTNYGYTF.

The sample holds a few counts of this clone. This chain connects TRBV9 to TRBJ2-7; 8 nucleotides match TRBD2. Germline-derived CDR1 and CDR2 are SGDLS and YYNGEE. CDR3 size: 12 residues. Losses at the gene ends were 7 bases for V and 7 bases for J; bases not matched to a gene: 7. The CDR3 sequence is CASGSGGREQYF. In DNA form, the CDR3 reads TGTGCCAGCGGAAGCGGGGGAAGGGAGCAGTACTTC.

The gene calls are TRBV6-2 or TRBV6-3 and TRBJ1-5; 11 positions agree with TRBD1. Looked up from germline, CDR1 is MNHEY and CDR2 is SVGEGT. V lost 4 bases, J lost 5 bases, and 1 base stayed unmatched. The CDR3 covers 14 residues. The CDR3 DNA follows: TGTGCCAGCAGTTGGACAGGGGGCCATCAGCCCCAGCATTTT. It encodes CASSWTGGHQPQHF.

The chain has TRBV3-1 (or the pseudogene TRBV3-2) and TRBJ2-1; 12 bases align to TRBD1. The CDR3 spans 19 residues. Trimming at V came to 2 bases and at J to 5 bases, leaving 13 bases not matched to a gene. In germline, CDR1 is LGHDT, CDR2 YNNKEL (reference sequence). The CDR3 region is CASSQTGITGTGGHNEQFF. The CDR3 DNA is TGTGCCAGCAGCCAAACGGGGATAACCGGGACAGGGGGCCACAATGAGCAGTTCTTC.

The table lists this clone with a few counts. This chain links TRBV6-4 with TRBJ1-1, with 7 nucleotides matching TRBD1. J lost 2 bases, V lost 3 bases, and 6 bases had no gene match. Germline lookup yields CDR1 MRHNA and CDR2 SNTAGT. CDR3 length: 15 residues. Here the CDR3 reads CASSETDRSNTEAFF. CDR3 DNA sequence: TGTGCCAGCAGTGAGACGGACAGGAGTAACACTGAAGCTTTCTTT.